This paragraph covers one TCR beta chain sequence. Its specificity is unknown. The sample comes from a study of T cell responses to AZD1222 COVID-19 vaccine. Study-wide findings and caveats: Most donors were white British, females outnumbered males, and clonal diversity was possibly underestimated.

Sequencing used immunoSEQ multiplex PCR; TCRdb keeps in-frame clones, though not all of them. Of about 150,000 clones listed, approximately 91% are singletons. The specimen was peripheral blood, collected 28 days after the second AZD1222 dose. This receptor was taken from an adult who received the AZD1222 COVID-19 vaccine.

The CDR3 sequence is CASSTKPGPDQPQHF. CDR3 sequence (DNA): TGTGCCAGCAGTACCAAACCAGGGCCGGACCAGCCCCAGCATTTT. This sequence joins TRBV6-5 and TRBJ1-5; the D gene is possibly TRBD1 (5 bases). Germline V gene sequence: CDR1 MNHEY, CDR2 SVGAGI. Trimming left V 5 bases short and J 7 bases short, with 18 bases between. The CDR3 is 15 amino acids.